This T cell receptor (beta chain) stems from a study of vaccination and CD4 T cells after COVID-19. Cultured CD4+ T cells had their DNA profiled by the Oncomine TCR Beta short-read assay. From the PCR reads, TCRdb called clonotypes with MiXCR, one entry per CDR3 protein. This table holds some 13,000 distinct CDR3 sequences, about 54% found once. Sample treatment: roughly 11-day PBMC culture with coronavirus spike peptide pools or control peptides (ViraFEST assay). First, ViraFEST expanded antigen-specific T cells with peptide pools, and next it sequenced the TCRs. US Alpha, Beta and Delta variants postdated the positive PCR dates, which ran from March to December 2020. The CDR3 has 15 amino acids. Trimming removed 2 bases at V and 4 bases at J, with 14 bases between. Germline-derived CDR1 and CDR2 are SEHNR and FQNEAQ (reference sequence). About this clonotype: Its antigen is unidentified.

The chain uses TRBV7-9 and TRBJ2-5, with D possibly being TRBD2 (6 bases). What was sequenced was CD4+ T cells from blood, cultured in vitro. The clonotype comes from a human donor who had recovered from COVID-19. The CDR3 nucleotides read TGTGCCAGCAGCTTACTCGGGAGTAAGGGAGAGACCCAGTACTTC. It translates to CASSLLGSKGETQYF.